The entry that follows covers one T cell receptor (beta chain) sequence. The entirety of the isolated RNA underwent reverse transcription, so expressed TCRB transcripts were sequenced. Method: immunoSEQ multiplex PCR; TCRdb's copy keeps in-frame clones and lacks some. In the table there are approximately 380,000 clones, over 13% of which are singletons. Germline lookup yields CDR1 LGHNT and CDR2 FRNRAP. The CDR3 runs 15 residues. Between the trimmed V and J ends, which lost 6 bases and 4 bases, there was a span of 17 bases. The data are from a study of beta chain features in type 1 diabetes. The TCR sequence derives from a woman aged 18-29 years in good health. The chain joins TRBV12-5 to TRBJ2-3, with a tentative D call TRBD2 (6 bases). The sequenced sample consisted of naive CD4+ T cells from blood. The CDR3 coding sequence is TGTGCTAGTGGCCACTCACTAGCCGGAGCAGATACGCAGTATTTT. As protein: CASGHSLAGADTQYF. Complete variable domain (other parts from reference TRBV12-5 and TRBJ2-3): DARVTQTPRHKVTEMGQEVTMRCQPILGHNTVFWYRQTMMQGLELLAYFRNRAPLDDSGMPKDRFSAEMPDATLATLKIQPSEPRDSAVYFCASGHSLAGADTQYFGPGTRLTVL.